This T cell receptor (beta chain) was sequenced for a study of cytomegalovirus exposure and HLA in healthy donors. Across the whole study: HLA-typed donors were the source of about 85 million unique TCRs, which an early data release held.

Use of 60 Vbeta and 13 Jbeta primers characterized the PCR. Per the study methods: Later work found roughly 80 million unique TCR beta chains, with some 11 million shared. This table comes from immunoSEQ multiplex PCR, and its TCRdb copy is limited to in-frame clones, with some not included. V and J calls plus clone size are reproduced from that table; the DNA served to infer D and trimming. Here the sample spans around 140,000 clones, around four fifths being singletons. V shed 2 bases and J shed 1 base, with 8 bases lying between them. Per the germline V gene, CDR1 is MNHEY and CDR2 is SMNVEV (reference sequence). The CDR3 runs 14 residues.

The receptor's source is a female donor in good health and CMV-seronegative. This chain links TRBV27 with TRBJ1-1; TRBD1 might be the D (6 bases). Sequencing used PBMCs. CDR3: CASSLGQRNTEAFF. The CDR3 nucleotides are TGTGCCAGCAGTTTAGGACAGAGGAACACTGAAGCTTTCTTT.